These 30 T cell receptor beta chains were sequenced from one sample in a study of OX40 agonist ivuxolimab in advanced cancers. TCRdb's table, derived via immunoSEQ multiplex PCR, lists solely in-frame clones and lacks some. Found here are 9,500 to 15,000 clones, roughly three quarters of them singletons; the top ten hold 25% to 30%. Sequences were derived from CD4+ or CD8+ T cells sorted from blood, sampled in a trial of the OX40 agonist ivuxolimab. These receptors were taken from an adult with an advanced solid tumor such as melanoma, head and neck, liver or kidney cancer.

This clone has just one count. The rearrangement links TRBV5-4 to TRBJ2-7; D possibly matches TRBD1 or TRBD2 (5 bases each). Trimming left V 6 bases short and J 2 bases short, with 15 bases between. The CDR3 length is 14 residues. Germline loops: CDR1 SGHNT, CDR2 YYREEE (reference sequence). CDR3 in amino acids: CASTATVGAYEQYF. CDR3 coding DNA: TGTGCCAGCACCGCGACGGTGGGGGCCTACGAGCAGTACTTC.

The chain couples TRBV23-1 to TRBJ1-1; D is perhaps TRBD1 (5 bases). TRBV23-1 falls under the ORF class, with uncertain function. V was pared by 4 bases and J by 4 bases, with 16 bases between. The CDR3 is 15 amino acids. CDR3 DNA: TGCGCCAGCAGTCCTTTGGGGGAAGATATCACTGAAGCTTTCTTT. Its translation: CASSPLGEDITEAFF.

The V gene is TRBV6-5, the J gene TRBJ2-5; 12 bases are shared with TRBD2. V was pared by 2 bases and J by 5 bases, with 6 bases of the junction left unmatched. This CDR3 comprises 16 residues. CDR1 and CDR2 (germline): MNHEY, SVGAGI. CDR3 in amino acids: CASSYGLAGGLETQYF. CDR3 in DNA: TGTGCCAGCAGTTACGGGCTAGCGGGAGGGCTGGAGACCCAGTACTTC.

CDR3 DNA sequence: TGCAGCGGAGAAGGGGGACGAAGCTCCTACAATGAGCAGTTCTTC. As protein: CSGEGGRSSYNEQFF. This chain uses TRBV29-1 with TRBJ2-1; TRBD1 might be the D (6 bases). V was trimmed by 7 bases and J by 0 bases, leaving 16 bases between them. CDR1 and CDR2 from the germline V gene are SQVTM and ANQGSEA. This CDR3 spans 15 amino acids.

The V and J genes are TRBV12-5 and TRBJ2-1; D is undetermined. Trimming cost V 7 bases and J 0 bases, with 7 bases left between them. The CDR3 consists of 13 residues. The germline V gene has CDR1 LGHNT and CDR2 FRNRAP. CDR3: CASVGPSYNEQFF. The CDR3 region has the DNA TGTGCTAGTGTGGGTCCCTCCTACAATGAGCAGTTCTTC.

In the case of this clone: A junction end diverges from the germline sequence, so it may reflect a read error. This chain joins TRBV29-1 and TRBJ1-2; D is unresolved. This CDR3 has 13 amino acids. Germline CDR1 is SQVTM and CDR2 is ANQGSEA. The CDR3 coding sequence is TGCAGCGTTGAAGACGTAGCTAACTATGGCCACACCTTC. Its translation: CSVEDVANYGHTF. The entire variable domain, with the rest obtained from reference TRBV29-1 and TRBJ1-2, is as follows: SAVISQKPSRDICQRGTSLTIQCQVDSQVTMMFWYRQQPGQSLTLIATANQGSEATYESGFVIDKFPISRPNLTFSTLTVSNMSPEDSSIYLCSVEDVANYGHTFGSGTRLTVV.

Comments on this clone: At one boundary the junction diverges from the germline segment, which might be a read error. The chain joins TRBV7-9 to TRBJ1-2; D might be TRBD1 (6 bases). CDR1 is SEHNR and CDR2 is FQNEAQ in the germline V gene (reference sequence). The CDR3 covers 13 residues. The CDR3 spells CASSLAGAYGYTF. The CDR3 DNA is TGTGCCAGCAGCCTAGCGGGGGCCTATGGCTACACCTTC. Full variable domain (missing parts from reference TRBV7-9 and TRBJ1-2): DTGVSQNPRHKITKRGQNVTFRCDPISEHNRLYWYRQTLGQGPEFLTYFQNEAQLEKSRLLSDRFSAERPKGSFSTLEIQRTEQGDSAMYLCASSLAGAYGYTFGSGTRLTVV.

As regards this clone: This sample also contains other DNA sequences that code for the same CDR3. CDR3 bases: TGTGCCAGCAGTGAGGTGCTCGGGACAGGGGAGAATGGCTACACCTTC. Protein product: CASSEVLGTGENGYTF. The chain recombines TRBV6-1 with TRBJ1-2; 10 nucleotides agree with TRBD1. Germline V gene sequence: CDR1 MNHNS, CDR2 SASEGT. Trimming took 3 bases from V and 6 from J; bases not matched to a gene: 10. This CDR3 spans 16 amino acids.

This chain connects TRBV6-4 to TRBJ2-2, with a weak D call TRBD2 (5 bases). V lost 6 bases to trimming and J lost 5 bases, with 10 bases between them. CDR1 is MRHNA and CDR2 is SNTAGT in the germline V gene. The CDR3 is 13 amino acids. The CDR3 nucleotides are TGTGCCAGCAGCCCGGACTCGACCGGGGAGCTGTTTTTT. Encoded protein: CASSPDSTGELFF.

This chain links TRBV28 with TRBJ1-4, with 8 bases aligning to TRBD1. The trim removed 6 bases at V and 8 bases at J, leaving 8 bases unmatched. Germline-derived CDR1 and CDR2 are MDHEN and SYDVKM. The CDR3 extends over 14 amino acids. This CDR3 reads CASRAGGDMEKLFF. CDR3 nucleotides: TGTGCCAGCAGAGCAGGGGGCGATATGGAAAAACTGTTTTTT.

This clone was counted between two and nine times. This chain links TRBV5-6 with TRBJ2-7; a weak D match, TRBD2 (6 bases). V lost 4 bases to trimming and J lost 6 bases, with 14 bases between them. Germline V gene sequence: CDR1 SGHDT, CDR2 YYEEEE. CDR3 length equals 13 residues. CDR3 residues: CASSATSFSEQYF. CDR3 nucleotides: TGTGCCAGCAGCGCCACTAGCTTCTCCGAGCAGTACTTC.

J is TRBJ1-2 and V is TRBV6-4; D is undetermined. Germline V gives CDR1 MRHNA, CDR2 SNTAGT. V lost 11 bases and J lost 8, with 9 bases in between. The CDR3 is made up of 9 amino acids. The CDR3 DNA follows: TGTGCCGCAACGAGGGGCTACACCTTC. The encoded protein is CAATRGYTF.

V usage is TRBV4-2 and J usage is TRBJ2-1; 12 positions agree with TRBD2. The J segment lost 8 bases and the V segment lost 0 bases, leaving 14 bases of the junction unmatched. Germline loops: CDR1 LGHNA, CDR2 YNFKEQ. The CDR3 consists of 19 residues. In DNA form, the CDR3 reads TGTGCCAGCAGCCAAGAGCCTAGCGGGGGGGCCGATTTTCTGGATGAGCAGTTCTTC. Encoded protein: CASSQEPSGGADFLDEQFF.

The V and J genes are TRBV4-2 and TRBJ2-1, with D hard to call. This CDR3 has 17 residues. Germline CDR1 reads LGHNA; CDR2 reads YNFKEQ. V lost 1 base and J 0 bases, leaving 13 bases between the germline ends. The CDR3 sequence: CASSQVYVIDSYNEQFF. CDR3 nucleotides: TGTGCCAGCAGCCAAGTGTATGTGATTGACTCCTACAATGAGCAGTTCTTC.

The chain recombines TRBV7-9 with TRBJ1-2, with D possibly being TRBD1 (5 bases). Germline V gene data show CDR1 as SEHNR and CDR2 as FQNEAQ (reference sequence). The CDR3 totals 12 residues. V was shortened by 4 bases and J by 6 bases, with 9 bases between the two germline ends. The CDR3 spells CASSSRQNGYTF. The CDR3 DNA follows: TGTGCCAGCAGCTCAAGACAGAATGGCTACACCTTC.

This clone was observed a few times. This chain joins TRBV19 and TRBJ1-4, with 7 bases identical to TRBD1. Per germline, CDR1 LNHDA and CDR2 SQIVND (reference sequence). This CDR3 is 16 amino acids long. J gave up 4 bases and V 2 bases, and 7 bases lay outside the gene matches. CDR3 DNA sequence: TGTGCCAGTAGTATAAGGGACAGCAGGCTTAATGAAAAACTGTTTTTT. Translated: CASSIRDSRLNEKLFF.

V and J are TRBV6-4 and TRBJ2-3, with 8 bases fitting TRBD2. The J segment lost 1 base and the V segment lost 0 bases, leaving 0 bases of the junction unmatched. Germline V gene lookup returns CDR1 MRHNA and CDR2 SNTAGT. The CDR3 spans 15 residues. CDR3 DNA sequence: TGTGCCAGCAGTGACTCTAGCGGGGGCACAGATACGCAGTATTTT. Translated: CASSDSSGGTDTQYF.

The chain employs TRBV27 and TRBJ2-6; D not resolved. Trimming pared 3 bases from V and 0 bases from J, leaving 0 bases between. This CDR3 is built from 13 residues. The germline V gene has CDR1 MNHEY and CDR2 SMNVEV (reference sequence). The CDR3 loop reads CASSFSGANVLTF. The DNA of the CDR3 is TGTGCCAGCAGTTTCTCTGGGGCCAACGTCCTGACTTTC.

This clone was counted a few times. The genes are TRBV11-2 and TRBJ2-7, with a tentative D call TRBD2 (6 bases). The CDR3 sequence is 14 residues long. Trimming pared 10 bases from V and 2 bases from J, leaving 18 bases between. CDR1 and CDR2 (germline): SGHAT, FQNNGV. DNA for the CDR3: TGTGCCACCCTGTTAGGGACGGGAGCCTACGAGCAGTACTTC. It codes for CATLLGTGAYEQYF.

V usage is TRBV6-1 and J usage is TRBJ1-2, with TRBD1 identical over 8 bases. Germline CDR1 and CDR2: MNHNS and SASEGT. The CDR3 contains 11 residues. V was pared by 7 bases and J by 10 bases, with 5 bases of the junction left unmatched. CDR3 in DNA: TGTGCCAGCATCGGACAGGGTCTCTACACCTTC. This translates into CASIGQGLYTF.

The chain uses TRBV7-3 and TRBJ2-2; D gene uncertain. The V end lost 1 base, the J end lost 6 bases, and 6 bases lay between the germline ends. CDR1 is SGHTA and CDR2 is FQGTGA in the germline V gene. The CDR3 runs to 13 residues. As DNA, the CDR3 is TGTGCCAGCAGCTTAAGCGGCGCCGGGGAGCTGTTTTTT. This codes for CASSLSGAGELFF.

V is TRBV7-8 and J is TRBJ1-1; D possibly corresponds to TRBD1 (5 bases). Trimming left V 5 bases short and J 5 bases short, with 18 bases between. In germline, CDR1 is SGHVS, CDR2 FQNEAQ. The CDR3 sequence is 15 residues long. CDR3 sequence reads: CASSADPNRRTEAFF. The CDR3, as DNA: TGTGCCAGCAGCGCCGACCCAAACAGGCGAACTGAAGCTTTCTTT.

The chain combines TRBV4-2 with TRBJ2-1, with TRBD1 as a possible D gene (5 bases). The CDR3 extends over 14 amino acids. The germline CDR1 and CDR2 sequences are LGHNA and YNFKEQ. V was trimmed by 2 bases and J by 5 bases, leaving 10 bases between them. The chain's CDR3 is CASSQLDSDNEQFF. The CDR3 nucleotides read TGTGCCAGCAGCCAATTAGACAGCGACAATGAGCAGTTCTTC.

The chain combines TRBV10-1 with TRBJ1-1; no clear D gene. Trimming shortened V by 0 bases and J by 3 bases, and 17 bases separated the two germline ends. This CDR3 is built from 17 residues. The germline V gene has CDR1 WNHNN and CDR2 SYGVQD (reference sequence). The CDR3 reads CASSESGGPSRDTEAFF. In nucleotides, the CDR3 is TGCGCCAGCAGTGAGTCGGGAGGGCCCTCGAGGGACACTGAAGCTTTCTTT.

The chain uses TRBV29-1 and TRBJ1-1; D gene ambiguous. Germline values: CDR1 SQVTM, CDR2 ANQGSEA. This CDR3 spans 11 amino acids. The germline V and J ends were trimmed by 2 bases and 3 bases, with 4 bases remaining between them. The CDR3 loop reads CSVEYDTEAFF. For the CDR3, the DNA is TGCAGCGTTGAATATGACACTGAAGCTTTCTTT.

This clone was seen more than once but under ten times. This chain joins TRBV19 and TRBJ1-1; perhaps TRBD1 as D (5 bases). The length of the CDR3 is 13 residues. V was pared by 3 bases and J by 2 bases, with 7 bases between. Germline values: CDR1 LNHDA, CDR2 SQIVND (reference sequence). The CDR3 coding sequence is TGTGCCAGTAGTATGGGGGGAAACACTGAAGCTTTCTTT. The encoded protein is CASSMGGNTEAFF.

V and J are TRBV29-1 and TRBJ1-2; D might be TRBD1 (5 bases). Germline V lookup: CDR1 SQVTM, CDR2 ANQGSEA. The length of the CDR3 is 16 residues. Trimming shortened V by 0 bases and J by 0 bases, and 14 bases separated the two germline ends. CDR3: CSVEEFERGPNYGYTF. The CDR3 region has the DNA TGCAGCGTTGAAGAGTTTGAAAGGGGCCCTAACTATGGCTACACCTTC.

V and J are TRBV27 and TRBJ2-3; tentatively, D is TRBD1 (5 bases). CDR1 and CDR2 from the germline V gene are MNHEY and SMNVEV (reference sequence). CDR3 size: 16 residues. Trimming removed 4 bases from V and 1 base from J, with 15 bases in between. The CDR3 loop reads CASSSTDTMGTDTQYF. CDR3 sequence (DNA): TGTGCCAGCAGTTCGACGGACACGATGGGCACAGATACGCAGTATTTT.

V is TRBV6-5 and J is TRBJ1-1, with D unclear. Germline V gene sequence: CDR1 MNHEY, CDR2 SVGAGI. The CDR3 contains 14 residues. Trimming took off 7 bases at V and 5 bases at J, with 17 bases between the two ends. The DNA of the CDR3 is TGTGCCAGCAATTCAAACGCGGGTTGGACTGAAGCTTTCTTT. It specifies CASNSNAGWTEAFF.

This chain links TRBV27 with TRBJ2-1, with 10 bases identical to TRBD2. The CDR3 sequence is 16 residues long. Germline V CDR1 and CDR2: MNHEY, SMNVEV (reference sequence). The ends lost 0 bases at V and 5 bases at J; junction bases unmatched: 4. The CDR3 DNA reads TGTGCCAGCAGTTTATCTATAGCGGGAGGCCACAATGAGCAGTTCTTC. Translation: CASSLSIAGGHNEQFF.